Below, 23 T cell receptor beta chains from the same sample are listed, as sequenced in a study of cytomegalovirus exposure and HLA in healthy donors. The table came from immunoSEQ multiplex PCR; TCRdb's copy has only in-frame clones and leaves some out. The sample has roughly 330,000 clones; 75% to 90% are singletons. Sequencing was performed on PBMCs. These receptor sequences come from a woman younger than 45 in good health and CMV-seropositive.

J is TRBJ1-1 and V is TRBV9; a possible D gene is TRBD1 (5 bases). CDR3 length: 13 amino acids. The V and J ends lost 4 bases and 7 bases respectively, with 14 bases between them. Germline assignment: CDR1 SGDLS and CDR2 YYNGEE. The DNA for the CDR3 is TGTGCCAGCAGCTCGGGGCCTATGAATGAAGCTTTCTTT. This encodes CASSSGPMNEAFF.

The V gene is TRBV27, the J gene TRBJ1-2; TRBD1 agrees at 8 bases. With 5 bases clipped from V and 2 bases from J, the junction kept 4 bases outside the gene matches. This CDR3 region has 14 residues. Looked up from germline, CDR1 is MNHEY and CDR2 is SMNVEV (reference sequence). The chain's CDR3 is CASSQDRDNYGYTF. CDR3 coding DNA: TGTGCCAGCAGTCAGGACAGGGACAACTATGGCTACACCTTC.

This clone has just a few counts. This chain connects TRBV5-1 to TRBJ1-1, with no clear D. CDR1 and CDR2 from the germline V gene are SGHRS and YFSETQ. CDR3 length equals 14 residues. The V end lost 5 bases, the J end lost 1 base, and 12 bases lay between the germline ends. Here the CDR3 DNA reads TGCGCCAGCAGGTCGACAACCCCGAACACTGAAGCTTTCTTT. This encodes CASRSTTPNTEAFF.

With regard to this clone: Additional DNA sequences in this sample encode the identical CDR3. CDR3: CASSLGGAQETQYF. CDR3 coding DNA: TGCGCCAGCAGCTTGGGGGGGGCTCAAGAGACCCAGTACTTC. The chain uses TRBV5-1 and TRBJ2-5; D may match TRBD1 or TRBD2 (6 bases each). The CDR3 has 14 amino acids. V gave up 0 bases and J gave up 2 bases, with 8 bases separating them. CDR1 is SGHRS and CDR2 is YFSETQ in the germline V gene.

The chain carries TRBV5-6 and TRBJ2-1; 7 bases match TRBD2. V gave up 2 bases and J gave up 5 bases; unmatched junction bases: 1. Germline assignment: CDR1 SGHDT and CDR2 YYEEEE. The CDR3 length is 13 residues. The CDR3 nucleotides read TGTGCCAGCAGCTTTGGGACTAACAATGAGCAGTTCTTC. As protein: CASSFGTNNEQFF.

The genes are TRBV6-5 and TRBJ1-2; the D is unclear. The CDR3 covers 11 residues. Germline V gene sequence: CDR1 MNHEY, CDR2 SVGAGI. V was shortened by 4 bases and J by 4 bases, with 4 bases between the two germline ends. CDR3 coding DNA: TGTGCCAGCAGTTCGGGCTATGGCTACACCTTC. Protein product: CASSSGYGYTF.

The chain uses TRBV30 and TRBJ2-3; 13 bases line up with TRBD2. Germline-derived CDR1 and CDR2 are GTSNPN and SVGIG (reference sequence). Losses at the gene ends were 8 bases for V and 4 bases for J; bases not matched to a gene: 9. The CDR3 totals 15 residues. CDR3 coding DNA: TGTGCCGGGAAAAAGACTAGCGGGAGGTCAGATACGCAGTATTTT. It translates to CAGKKTSGRSDTQYF.

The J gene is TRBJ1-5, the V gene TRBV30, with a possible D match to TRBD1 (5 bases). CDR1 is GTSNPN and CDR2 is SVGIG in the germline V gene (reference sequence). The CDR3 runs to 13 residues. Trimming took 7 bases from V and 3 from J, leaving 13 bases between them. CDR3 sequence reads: CAYGKGTNQPQHF. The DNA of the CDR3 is TGTGCCTATGGGAAGGGGACCAATCAGCCCCAGCATTTT.

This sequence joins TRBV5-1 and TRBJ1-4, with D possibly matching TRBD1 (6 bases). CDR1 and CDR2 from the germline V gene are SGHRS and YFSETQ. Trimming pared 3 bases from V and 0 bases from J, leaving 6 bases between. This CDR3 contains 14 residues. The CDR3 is CASSSGATNEKLFF. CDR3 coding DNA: TGCGCCAGCAGCTCAGGGGCAACTAATGAAAAACTGTTTTTT.

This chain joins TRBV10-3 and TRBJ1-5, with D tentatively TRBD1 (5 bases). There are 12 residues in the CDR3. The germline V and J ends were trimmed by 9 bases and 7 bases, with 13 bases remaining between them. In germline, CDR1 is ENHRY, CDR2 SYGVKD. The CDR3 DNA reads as TGTGCCATGGGAGGGGAGGACCAGCCCCAGCATTTT. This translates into CAMGGEDQPQHF.

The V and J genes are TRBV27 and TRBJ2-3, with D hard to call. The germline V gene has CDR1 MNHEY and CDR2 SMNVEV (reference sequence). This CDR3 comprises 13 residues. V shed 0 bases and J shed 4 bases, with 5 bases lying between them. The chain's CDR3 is CASSLSKADTQYF. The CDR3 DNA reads TGTGCCAGCAGTTTATCAAAGGCAGATACGCAGTATTTT.

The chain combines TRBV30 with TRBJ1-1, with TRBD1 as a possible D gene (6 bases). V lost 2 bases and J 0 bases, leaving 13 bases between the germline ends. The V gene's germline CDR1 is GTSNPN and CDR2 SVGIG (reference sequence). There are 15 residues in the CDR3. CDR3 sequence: CAWSQGHAMNTEAFF. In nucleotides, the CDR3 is TGTGCCTGGAGTCAGGGACACGCCATGAACACTGAAGCTTTCTTT.

The CDR3 loop is CASTNQGGTGELFF. CDR3 in DNA: TGTGCCAGCACCAATCAGGGGGGCACCGGGGAGCTGTTTTTT. V is TRBV2 and J is TRBJ2-2; perhaps TRBD1 as D (7 bases). The CDR3 runs 14 residues. Germline loops: CDR1 SNHLY, CDR2 FYNNEI. The germline V and J ends were trimmed by 7 bases and 4 bases, with 13 bases remaining between them.

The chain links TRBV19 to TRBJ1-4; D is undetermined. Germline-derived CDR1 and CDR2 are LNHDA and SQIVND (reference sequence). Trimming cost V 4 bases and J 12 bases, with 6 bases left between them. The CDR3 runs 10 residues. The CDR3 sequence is CASSSRELFF. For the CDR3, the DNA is TGTGCCAGTAGTAGCCGGGAACTGTTTTTT.

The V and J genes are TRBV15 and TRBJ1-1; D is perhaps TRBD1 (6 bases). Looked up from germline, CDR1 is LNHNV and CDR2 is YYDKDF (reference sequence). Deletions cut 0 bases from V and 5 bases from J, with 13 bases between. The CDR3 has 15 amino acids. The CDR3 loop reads CATSRDRTVQTEAFF. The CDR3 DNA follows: TGTGCCACCAGCAGAGACCGGACAGTACAGACTGAAGCTTTCTTT.

CDR3 in DNA: TGTGCCAGCAGTTTGTGGGTTGAGGGAATAGCTTTCTTT. Its translation: CASSLWVEGIAFF. This rearrangement joins TRBV27 to TRBJ1-1; D uncertain. The ends were cut back, 3 bases at V and 10 bases at J, with 15 bases in the middle. The CDR3 runs to 13 residues. Germline-derived CDR1 and CDR2 are MNHEY and SMNVEV (reference sequence).

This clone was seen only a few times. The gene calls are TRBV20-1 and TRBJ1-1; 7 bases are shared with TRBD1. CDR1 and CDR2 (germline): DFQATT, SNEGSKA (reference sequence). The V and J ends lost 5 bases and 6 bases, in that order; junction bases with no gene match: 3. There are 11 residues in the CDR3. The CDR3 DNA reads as TGCAGTGCTTCCAGGGGGGCTGAAGCTTTCTTT. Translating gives CSASRGAEAFF.

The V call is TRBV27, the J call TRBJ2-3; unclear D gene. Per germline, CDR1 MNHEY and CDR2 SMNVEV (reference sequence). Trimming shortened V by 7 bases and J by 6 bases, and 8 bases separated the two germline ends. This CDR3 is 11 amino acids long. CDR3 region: CASIFLDTQYF. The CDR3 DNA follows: TGTGCCAGCATATTTTTGGATACGCAGTATTTT.

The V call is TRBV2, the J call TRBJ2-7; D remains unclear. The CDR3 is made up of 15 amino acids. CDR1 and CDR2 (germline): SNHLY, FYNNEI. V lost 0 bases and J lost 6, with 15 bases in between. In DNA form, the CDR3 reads TGTGCCAGCAGTGAAGCGCTTCGAAGGGTGAGCGAGCAGTACTTC. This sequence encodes CASSEALRRVSEQYF.

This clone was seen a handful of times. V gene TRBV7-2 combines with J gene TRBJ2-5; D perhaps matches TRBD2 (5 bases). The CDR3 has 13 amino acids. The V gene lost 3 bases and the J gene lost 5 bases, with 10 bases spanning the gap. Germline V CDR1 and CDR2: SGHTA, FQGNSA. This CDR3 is CASSLDFFETQYF. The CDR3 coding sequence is TGTGCCAGCAGCTTGGACTTCTTTGAGACCCAGTACTTC.

CDR3 bases: TGTGCCAGCAGCCAAGAAATACAGGGTTATACTGAAGCTTTCTTT. Protein sequence: CASSQEIQGYTEAFF. V is TRBV14 and J is TRBJ1-1, with D perhaps TRBD1 (6 bases). CDR1 and CDR2 from the germline V gene are SGHDN and FVKESK. The CDR3 covers 15 residues. Trimming left V 0 bases short and J 5 bases short, with 13 bases between.

The CDR3 nucleotides are TGTGCCTGGAGTAGGGGGAAACTGTTTTTT. The encoded protein is CAWSRGKLFF. The V call is TRBV30, the J call TRBJ1-4; a weak D match, TRBD1 (6 bases). The CDR3 loop spans 10 amino acids. Germline CDR1 GTSNPN, CDR2 SVGIG (reference sequence). Trimming took 2 bases from V and 11 from J, leaving 6 bases between them.

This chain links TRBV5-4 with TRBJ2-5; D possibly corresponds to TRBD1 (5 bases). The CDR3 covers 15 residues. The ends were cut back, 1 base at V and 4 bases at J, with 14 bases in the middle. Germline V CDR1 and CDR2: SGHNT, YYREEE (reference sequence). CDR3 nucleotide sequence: TGTGCCAGCAGCTTGTCCCCAGGGAAGGCAGAGACCCAGTACTTC. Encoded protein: CASSLSPGKAETQYF.